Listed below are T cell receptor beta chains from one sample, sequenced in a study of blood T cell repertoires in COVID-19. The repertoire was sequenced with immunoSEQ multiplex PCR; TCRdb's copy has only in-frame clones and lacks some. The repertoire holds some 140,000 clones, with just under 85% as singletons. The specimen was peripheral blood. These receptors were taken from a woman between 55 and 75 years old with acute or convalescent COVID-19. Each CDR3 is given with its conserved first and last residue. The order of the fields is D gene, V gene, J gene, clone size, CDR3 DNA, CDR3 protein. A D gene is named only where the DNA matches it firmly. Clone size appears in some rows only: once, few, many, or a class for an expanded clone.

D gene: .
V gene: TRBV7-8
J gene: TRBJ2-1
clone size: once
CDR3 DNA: TGTGCCAGCAGCTTAGCCGGGGGCGGGGGCTCCTACAATGAGCAGTTCTTC
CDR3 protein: CASSLAGGGGSYNEQFF

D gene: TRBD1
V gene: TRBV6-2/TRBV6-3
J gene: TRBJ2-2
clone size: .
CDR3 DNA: TGTGCCAGCAGTTCTACCAAAACGACAGGGTTAATGTTCACCGGGGAGCTGTTTTTT
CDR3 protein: CASSSTKTTGLMFTGELFF

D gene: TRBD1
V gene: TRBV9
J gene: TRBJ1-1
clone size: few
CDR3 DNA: TGTGCCAGCAGCGCCGCCGGGACAGGAAACACTGAAGCTTTCTTT
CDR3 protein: CASSAAGTGNTEAFF

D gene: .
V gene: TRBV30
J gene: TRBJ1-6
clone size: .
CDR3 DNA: TGTGCCTGGAGTGTCCGATTCAGCGTATCACCCCTCCACTTT
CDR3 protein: CAWSVRFSVSPLHF

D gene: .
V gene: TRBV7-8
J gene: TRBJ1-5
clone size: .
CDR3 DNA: TGTGCCAGCAGCTTAGTGCGGGGATACAATCAGCCCCAGCATTTT
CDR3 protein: CASSLVRGYNQPQHF

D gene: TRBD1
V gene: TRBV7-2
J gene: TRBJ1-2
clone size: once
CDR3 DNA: TGTGCCAGCAGCCTGCCCACAGGGGAAGGCTACACCTTC
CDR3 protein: CASSLPTGEGYTF

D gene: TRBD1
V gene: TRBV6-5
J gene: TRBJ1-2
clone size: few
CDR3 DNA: TGTGCCAGCAGGACTTCCGGGACAGCCTATGGCTACACCTTC
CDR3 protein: CASRTSGTAYGYTF

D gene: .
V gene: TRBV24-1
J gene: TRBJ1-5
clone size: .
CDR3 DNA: TGTGCCCCGGAGCGGAAGGCCGCCTTCAATCAGCCCCAGCATTTT
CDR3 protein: CAPERKAAFNQPQHF

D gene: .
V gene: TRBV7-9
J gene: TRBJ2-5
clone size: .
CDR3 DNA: TGTGCCAGCAGCTTAGCTGCGGGGTCGAAAGAGACCCAGTACTTC
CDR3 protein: CASSLAAGSKETQYF

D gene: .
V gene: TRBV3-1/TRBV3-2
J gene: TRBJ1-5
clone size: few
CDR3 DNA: TGTGCCAGCAGCCAAGGGACTCACGGCAATCAGCCCCAGCATTTT
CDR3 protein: CASSQGTHGNQPQHF

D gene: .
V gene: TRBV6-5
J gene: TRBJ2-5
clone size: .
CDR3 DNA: TGTGCCAGCAGTCCTTCCGGGGGGACCCAGTACTTC
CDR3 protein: CASSPSGGTQYF

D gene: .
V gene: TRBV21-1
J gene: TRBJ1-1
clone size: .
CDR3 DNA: TGTGCCAGCAGGCCCCGGGGACAGGGGAATCCGGGCACTGAAGCTTTCTTT
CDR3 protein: CASRPRGQGNPGTEAFF

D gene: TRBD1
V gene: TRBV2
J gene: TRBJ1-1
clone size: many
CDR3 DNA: TGTGCCAGCAGTACCGGGACAGGCACTGAAGCTTTCTTT
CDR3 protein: CASSTGTGTEAFF

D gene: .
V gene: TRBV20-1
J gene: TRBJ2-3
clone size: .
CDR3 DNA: TGCAGTGCCAGTAGTGCCGAAGGAGGCACGCAGTATTTT
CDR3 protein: CSASSAEGGTQYF

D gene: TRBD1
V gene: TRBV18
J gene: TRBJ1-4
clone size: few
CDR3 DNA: TGTGCCAGCTCACCTCCGGGACAGACTCTTGCAACTAATGAAAAACTGTTTTTT
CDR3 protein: CASSPPGQTLATNEKLFF

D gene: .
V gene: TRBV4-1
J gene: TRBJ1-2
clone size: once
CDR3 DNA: TGCGCCAGCAGGCAGACAGAAGCCCTTAAAAACTATGGCTACACCTTC
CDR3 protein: CASRQTEALKNYGYTF

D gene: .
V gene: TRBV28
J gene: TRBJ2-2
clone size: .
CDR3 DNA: TGTGCCAGCAGTTTCTTAGGGAGGAACACCGGGGAGCTGTTTTTT
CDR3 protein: CASSFLGRNTGELFF

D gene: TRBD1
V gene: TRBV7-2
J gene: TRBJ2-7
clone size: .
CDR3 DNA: TGTGCCAGCAGCCTCTGGACAGGGCCCTACGAGCAGTACTTC
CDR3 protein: CASSLWTGPYEQYF

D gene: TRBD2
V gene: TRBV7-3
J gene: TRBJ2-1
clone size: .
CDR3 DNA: TGTGCCAGCAGCCCAAGCGGGAGCTCCTACAATGAGCAGTTCTTC
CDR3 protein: CASSPSGSSYNEQFF

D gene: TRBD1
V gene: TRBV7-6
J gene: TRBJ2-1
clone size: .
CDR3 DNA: TGTGCCAGCAGCTACGATACCCCGGGACAGAAGGACAATGAGCAGTTCTTC
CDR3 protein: CASSYDTPGQKDNEQFF

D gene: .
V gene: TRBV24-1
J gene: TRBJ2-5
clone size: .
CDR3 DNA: TGTGCCACCTCTCCCTTTACAGAAGAGACCCAGTACTTC
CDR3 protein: CATSPFTEETQYF

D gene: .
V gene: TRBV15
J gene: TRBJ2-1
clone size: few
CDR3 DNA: TGTGCCACTGGGACTGCTTCCTACAATGAGCAGTTCTTC
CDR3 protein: CATGTASYNEQFF

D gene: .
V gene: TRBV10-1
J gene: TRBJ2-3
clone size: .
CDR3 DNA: TGCGCCAGCATGAAAAAGGGGGCAGATACGCAGTATTTT
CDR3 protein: CASMKKGADTQYF

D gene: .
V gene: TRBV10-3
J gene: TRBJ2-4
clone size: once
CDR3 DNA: TGTGCCATCAGTGAGTCTTCTACAGGTAACATTCAGTACTTC
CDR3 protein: CAISESSTGNIQYF

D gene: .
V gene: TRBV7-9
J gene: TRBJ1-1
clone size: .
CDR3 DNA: TGTGCCAGCAGCCTGGGGAGGAGGAGTAGGGACAACACTGAAGCTTTCTTT
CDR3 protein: CASSLGRRSRDNTEAFF

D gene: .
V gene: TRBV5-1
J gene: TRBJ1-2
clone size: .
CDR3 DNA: TGCGCCAGCAGCTCGCAGGAACTCTATGGCTACACCTTC
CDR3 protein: CASSSQELYGYTF

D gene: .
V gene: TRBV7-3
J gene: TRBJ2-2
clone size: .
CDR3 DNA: TGTGCCAGCAGCTCGGGTGGTCGGGGGAGTAAAAGAGCCGGGGAGCTGTTTTTT
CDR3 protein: CASSSGGRGSKRAGELFF

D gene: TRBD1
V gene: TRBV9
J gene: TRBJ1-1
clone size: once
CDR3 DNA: TGTGCCAGCAGCGCCCAGGAGGGGGCGCGCACTGAAGCTTTCTTT
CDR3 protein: CASSAQEGARTEAFF

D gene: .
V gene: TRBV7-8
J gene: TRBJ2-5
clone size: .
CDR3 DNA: TGTGCCAGCAGCTCTCCAGGGTACCAAGAGACCCAGTACTTC
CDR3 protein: CASSSPGYQETQYF

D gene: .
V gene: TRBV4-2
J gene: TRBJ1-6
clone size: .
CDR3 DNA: TGTGCCAGCAGCCAAAGCGGGACACCAGTTAATTCACCCCTCCACTTT
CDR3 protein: CASSQSGTPVNSPLHF

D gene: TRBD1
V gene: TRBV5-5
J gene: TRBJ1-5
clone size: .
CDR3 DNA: TGTGTCAGCAGCCACGGACAGGGGGTCTTTTGGGGCAATCAGCCCCAGCATTTT
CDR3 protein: CVSSHGQGVFWGNQPQHF